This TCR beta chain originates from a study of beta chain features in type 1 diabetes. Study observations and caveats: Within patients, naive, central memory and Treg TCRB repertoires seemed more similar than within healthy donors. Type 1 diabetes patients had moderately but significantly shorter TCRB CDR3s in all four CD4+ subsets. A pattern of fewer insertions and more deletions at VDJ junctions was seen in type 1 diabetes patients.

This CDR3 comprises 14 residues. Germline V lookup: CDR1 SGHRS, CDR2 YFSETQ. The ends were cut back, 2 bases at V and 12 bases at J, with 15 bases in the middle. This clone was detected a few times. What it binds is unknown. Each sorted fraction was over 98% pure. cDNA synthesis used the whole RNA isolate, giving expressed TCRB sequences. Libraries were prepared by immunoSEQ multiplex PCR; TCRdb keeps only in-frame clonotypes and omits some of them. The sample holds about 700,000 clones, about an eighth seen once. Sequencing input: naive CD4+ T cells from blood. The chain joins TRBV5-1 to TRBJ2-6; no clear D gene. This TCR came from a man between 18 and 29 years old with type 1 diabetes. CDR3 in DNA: TGCGCCAGCAGCTTTGAAAGCCAAGATGTCGTCCTGACTTTC. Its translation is CASSFESQDVVLTF. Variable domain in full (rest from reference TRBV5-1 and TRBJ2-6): KAGVTQTPRYLIKTRGQQVTLSCSPISGHRSVSWYQQTPGQGLQFLFEYFSETQRNKGNFPGRFSGRQFSNSRSEMNVSTLELGDSALYLCASSFESQDVVLTFGAGSRLTVL.